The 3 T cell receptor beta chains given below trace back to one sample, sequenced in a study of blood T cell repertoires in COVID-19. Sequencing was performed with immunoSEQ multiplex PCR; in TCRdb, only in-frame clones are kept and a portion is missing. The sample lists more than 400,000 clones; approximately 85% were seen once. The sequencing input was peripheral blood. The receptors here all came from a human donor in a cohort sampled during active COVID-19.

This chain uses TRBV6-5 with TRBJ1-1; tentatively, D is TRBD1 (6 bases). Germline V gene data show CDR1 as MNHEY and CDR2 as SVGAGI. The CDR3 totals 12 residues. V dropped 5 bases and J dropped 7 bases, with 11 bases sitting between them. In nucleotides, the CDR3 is TGTGCCAGCAGTCCACAGGGCGTTGAAGCTTTCTTT. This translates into CASSPQGVEAFF.

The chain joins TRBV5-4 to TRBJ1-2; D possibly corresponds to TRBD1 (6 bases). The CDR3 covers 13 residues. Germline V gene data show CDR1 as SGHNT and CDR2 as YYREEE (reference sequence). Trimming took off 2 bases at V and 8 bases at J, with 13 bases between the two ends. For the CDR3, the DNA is TGTGCCAGCAGCTTCCAGGGGCTGGGCGGCTACACCTTC. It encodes CASSFQGLGGYTF. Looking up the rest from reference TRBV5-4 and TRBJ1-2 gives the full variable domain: ETGVTQSPTHLIKTRGQQVTLRCSSQSGHNTVSWYQQALGQGPQFIFQYYREEENGRGNFPPRFSGLQFPNYSSELNVNALELDDSALYLCASSFQGLGGYTFGSGTRLTVV.

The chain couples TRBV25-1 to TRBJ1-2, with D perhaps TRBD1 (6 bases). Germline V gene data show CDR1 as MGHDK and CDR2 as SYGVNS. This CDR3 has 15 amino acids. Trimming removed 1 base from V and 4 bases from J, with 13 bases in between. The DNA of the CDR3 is TGTGCCAGCAGTGAATTCGGACAGTTGAGCTATGGCTACACCTTC. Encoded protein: CASSEFGQLSYGYTF.